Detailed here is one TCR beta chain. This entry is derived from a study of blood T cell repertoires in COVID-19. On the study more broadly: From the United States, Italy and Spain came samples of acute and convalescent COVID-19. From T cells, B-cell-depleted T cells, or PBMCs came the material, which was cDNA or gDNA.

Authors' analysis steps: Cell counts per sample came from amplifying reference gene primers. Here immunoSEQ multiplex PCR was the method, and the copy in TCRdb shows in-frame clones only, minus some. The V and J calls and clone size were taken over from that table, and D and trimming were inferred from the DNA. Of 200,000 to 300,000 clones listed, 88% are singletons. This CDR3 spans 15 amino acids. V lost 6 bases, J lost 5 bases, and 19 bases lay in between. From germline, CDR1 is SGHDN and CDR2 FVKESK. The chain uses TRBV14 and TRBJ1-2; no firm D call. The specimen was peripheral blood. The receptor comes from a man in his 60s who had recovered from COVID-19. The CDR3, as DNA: TGTGCCAGCAGACCGACCGGGATCTCGTCGTATGGCTACACCTTC. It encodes CASRPTGISSYGYTF.